These T cell receptor beta chains were read from a single sample in a study of blood T cell repertoires in COVID-19. Measured with immunoSEQ multiplex PCR; TCRdb has only the in-frame clones, and not every one. The sample holds around 60,000 clones, around 74% seen once. Material for sequencing was peripheral blood. The receptor set was obtained from a woman of 80 years or more with acute or convalescent COVID-19. CDR3s include the opening cysteine and the closing phenylalanine or tryptophan. Each record gives: D gene, clone size, V gene, J gene, CDR3 DNA, CDR3 protein. The D gene is left open where the match is weak. Rows may omit the clone size; those that give it use once, few, many or a size class.

>TRBD2|-|TRBV5-6|TRBJ2-7
TGTGCCAGCAGCTTTTCCGGGAGGTTTACCTACGAGCAGTACTTC
CASSFSGRFTYEQYF
>TRBD2|medium-sized|TRBV9|TRBJ2-1
TGTGCCAGCAGCGTAGATCTAGCGGGAGGTATTGATGAGCAGTTCTTC
CASSVDLAGGIDEQFF
>TRBD2|-|TRBV5-1|TRBJ2-1
TGCGCCAGCAGCTTGTCCCGGGAGGCTGGCAATGAGCAGTTCTTC
CASSLSREAGNEQFF
>TRBD2|-|TRBV11-2|TRBJ2-7
TGTGCCAGCAGCTTAGGGGGTAGCGGGAGGGCCGAGCAGTACTTC
CASSLGGSGRAEQYF
>-|-|TRBV6-5|TRBJ1-1
TGTGCCAGCAGTTACTCCAGAATCATGAACACTGAAGCTTTCTTT
CASSYSRIMNTEAFF
>TRBD1|-|TRBV19|TRBJ2-7
TGTGCCAGTAGTTCGACGGGACAGGGGATGGTATACTTC
CASSSTGQGMVYF
>-|-|TRBV6-4|TRBJ2-2
TGTGCCAGCAGTGACTTGGCGGCCGGGGAGCTGTTTTTT
CASSDLAAGELFF
>-|-|TRBV5-6|TRBJ2-2
TGTGCCAGCAGCTTTACAGGGAGAGAGGGGGAGCTGTTTTTT
CASSFTGREGELFF
>TRBD1|-|TRBV9|TRBJ2-5
TGTGCCAGCAGCCCCCGACAGGGGATGGGAGAGACCCAGTACTTC
CASSPRQGMGETQYF
>TRBD2|once|TRBV28|TRBJ2-1
TGTGCCAGCAGTGGAGAGACTAGCCGAGCGTCCTACAATGAGCAGTTCTTC
CASSGETSRASYNEQFF
>TRBD2|-|TRBV19|TRBJ2-7
TGTGCCAGTAGTGACGGACTAGCGGGCACCTACGAGCAGTACTTC
CASSDGLAGTYEQYF
>TRBD1|-|TRBV5-6|TRBJ1-4
TGTGCCAGCAGCTTGGACAGGGGCGGGAATGAAAAACTGTTTTTT
CASSLDRGGNEKLFF
>-|-|TRBV4-3|TRBJ1-2
TGCGCCAGCAGCCAAGATAGGGCAGGGCGGTTCGGCTACACCTTC
CASSQDRAGRFGYTF
>-|-|TRBV21-1|TRBJ2-2
TGTGCCAGCACCCAGGAGGGGGACAGGGGGACCACCGGGGAGCTGTTTTTT
CASTQEGDRGTTGELFF
>-|-|TRBV6-6|TRBJ1-2
TGTGCCAGCACGTTCGACAGGTGGAACTATGGCTACACCTTC
CASTFDRWNYGYTF
>TRBD2|-|TRBV18|TRBJ2-3
TGTGCCAGCTCACCTGGGACTAGCGGGAAGGTTGATACGCAGTATTTT
CASSPGTSGKVDTQYF
>TRBD2|-|TRBV10-3|TRBJ2-3
TGTGCCATCAGCCTTGGGACTAGCGGGGATACGCAGTATTTT
CAISLGTSGDTQYF
>-|-|TRBV11-3|TRBJ2-6
TGTGCCAGCAGATCCAGACAGCCGAGCTCTGGGGCCAACGTCCTGACTTTC
CASRSRQPSSGANVLTF
>-|-|TRBV6-5|TRBJ1-3
TGTGCCAGCAGTTATGATAGACAGCTCTCTGGAAACACCATATATTTT
CASSYDRQLSGNTIYF
>-|-|TRBV6-2/TRBV6-3|TRBJ1-1
TGTGCCAGCAGTGAGCAGGGCTGGAACACTGAAGCTTTCTTT
CASSEQGWNTEAFF
>-|-|TRBV25-1|TRBJ1-1
TGTGCCAGCAGTTCTCTAAGTCGGTACACTGAAGCTTTCTTT
CASSSLSRYTEAFF
>-|once|TRBV6-2/TRBV6-3|TRBJ2-2
TGTGCCAGCAGCCCCGGGGAAACCCTGAACACCGGGGAGCTGTTTTTT
CASSPGETLNTGELFF
>-|-|TRBV5-1|TRBJ1-6
TGCGCCAGCAGGGACGCGGGGGGATCCTATAATTCACCCCTCCACTTT
CASRDAGGSYNSPLHF
>-|-|TRBV11-3|TRBJ2-1
TGTGCCAGCAGCTTAGAACAGTTCCCCTACAATGAGCAGTTCTTC
CASSLEQFPYNEQFF
>TRBD1|-|TRBV5-6|TRBJ1-1
TGTGCCAGCAGCCAAGAGACAGGGGGCGACACTGAAGCTTTCTTT
CASSQETGGDTEAFF
>TRBD1|-|TRBV2|TRBJ1-5
TGTGCCAGCAGTGCTATCCGGGACAGGGGAGGGCCCCAGCATTTT
CASSAIRDRGGPQHF
>-|-|TRBV25-1|TRBJ1-4
TGTGCCAGCAGTGAGGTAGCAGTGTTTGAAAAACTGTTTTTT
CASSEVAVFEKLFF
>TRBD1|-|TRBV28|TRBJ2-3
TGTGCCAGCAGTGGCCCGGGACAGGGGGCGACAGATACGCAGTATTTT
CASSGPGQGATDTQYF
>TRBD2|-|TRBV19|TRBJ2-1
TGTGCCAGTATCGGGGGGTACAATGAGCAGTTCTTC
CASIGGYNEQFF
>TRBD2|-|TRBV2|TRBJ2-1
TGTGCCAGCATCTCGGCGGGAGGGCCCCCCTACAATGAGCAGTTCTTC
CASISAGGPPYNEQFF
>TRBD2|-|TRBV6-6|TRBJ2-3
TGTGCCAGCAGATTAGCGGGAGGGCCACGCACAGATACGCAGTATTTT
CASRLAGGPRTDTQYF
>TRBD1|few|TRBV4-2|TRBJ1-1
TGTGCCAGCAGCCAAGAAACAGGGGAAAGGACTGAAGCTTTCTTT
CASSQETGERTEAFF
>-|-|TRBV5-8|TRBJ1-1
TGTGCCAGCAGCCCCCTTTGGAACACTGAAGCTTTCTTT
CASSPLWNTEAFF
>-|-|TRBV7-6|TRBJ2-5
TGTGCCAGCAGCCGAGAGTCGGGAGAGACCCAGTACTTC
CASSRESGETQYF
>-|few|TRBV12-3/TRBV12-4|TRBJ2-7
TGTGCCAGCAGTTTGAACTCCATGTACGAGCAGTACTTC
CASSLNSMYEQYF
>TRBD2|many|TRBV5-6|TRBJ2-5
TGTGCCAGCAGCTTATTCTTACTAGCGGGAGGAGGCGAGACCCAGTACTTC
CASSLFLLAGGGETQYF
>TRBD2|-|TRBV7-7|TRBJ2-1
TGTGCCAGCAGCTTAGGGACTAGCGACTACAATGAGCAGTTCTTC
CASSLGTSDYNEQFF
>-|-|TRBV5-1|TRBJ2-5
TGCGCCAGCAGTAGGGACTTAGGCTCCCGGGGGACCCAGTACTTC
CASSRDLGSRGTQYF
>TRBD1|-|TRBV5-6|TRBJ2-7
TGTGCCAGCAGCTTGCCGGGACAGGGATCCTACGAGCAGTACTTC
CASSLPGQGSYEQYF
>-|-|TRBV18|TRBJ2-7
TGTGCCAGCTCACCATGGTCCGGCCAGGGCTACGAGCAGTACTTC
CASSPWSGQGYEQYF
>-|-|TRBV4-1|TRBJ2-2
TGCGCCAGCAGCCAAGTCGGCCAGGGGACCACCGGGGAGCTGTTTTTT
CASSQVGQGTTGELFF
>TRBD1|few|TRBV11-2|TRBJ1-3
TGTGCCAGCAGTGATACAGGGGCGGTAGGAAACACCATATATTTT
CASSDTGAVGNTIYF
>-|-|TRBV28|TRBJ2-6
TGTGCCAGCAGTCAGGGGTCTGGGGCCAACGTCCTGACTTTC
CASSQGSGANVLTF